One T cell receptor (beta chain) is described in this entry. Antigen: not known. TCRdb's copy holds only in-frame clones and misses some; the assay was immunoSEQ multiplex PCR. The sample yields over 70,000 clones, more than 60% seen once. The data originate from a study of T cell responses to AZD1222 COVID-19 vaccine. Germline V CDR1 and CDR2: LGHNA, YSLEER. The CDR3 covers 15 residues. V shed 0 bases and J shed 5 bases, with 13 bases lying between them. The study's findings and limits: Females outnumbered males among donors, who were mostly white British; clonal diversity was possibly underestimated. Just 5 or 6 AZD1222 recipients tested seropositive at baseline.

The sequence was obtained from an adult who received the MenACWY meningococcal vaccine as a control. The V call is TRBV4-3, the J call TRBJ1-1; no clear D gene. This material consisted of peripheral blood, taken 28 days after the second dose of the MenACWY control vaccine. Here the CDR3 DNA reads TGCGCCAGCAGCCAAGACTGGGCGGGGAAGACTGAAGCTTTCTTT. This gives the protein CASSQDWAGKTEAFF.